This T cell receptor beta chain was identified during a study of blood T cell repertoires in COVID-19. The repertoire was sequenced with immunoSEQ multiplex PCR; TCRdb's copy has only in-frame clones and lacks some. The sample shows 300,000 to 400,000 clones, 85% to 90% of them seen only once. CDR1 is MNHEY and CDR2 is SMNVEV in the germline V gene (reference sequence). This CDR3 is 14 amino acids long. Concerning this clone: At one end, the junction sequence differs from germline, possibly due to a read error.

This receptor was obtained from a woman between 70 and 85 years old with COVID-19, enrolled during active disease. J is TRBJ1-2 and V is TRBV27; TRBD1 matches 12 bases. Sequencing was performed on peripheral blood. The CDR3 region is CASTSSLGDRGQHF. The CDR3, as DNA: TGTGCCAGCACCTCATCACTAGGGGACAGGGGGCAACACTTC.